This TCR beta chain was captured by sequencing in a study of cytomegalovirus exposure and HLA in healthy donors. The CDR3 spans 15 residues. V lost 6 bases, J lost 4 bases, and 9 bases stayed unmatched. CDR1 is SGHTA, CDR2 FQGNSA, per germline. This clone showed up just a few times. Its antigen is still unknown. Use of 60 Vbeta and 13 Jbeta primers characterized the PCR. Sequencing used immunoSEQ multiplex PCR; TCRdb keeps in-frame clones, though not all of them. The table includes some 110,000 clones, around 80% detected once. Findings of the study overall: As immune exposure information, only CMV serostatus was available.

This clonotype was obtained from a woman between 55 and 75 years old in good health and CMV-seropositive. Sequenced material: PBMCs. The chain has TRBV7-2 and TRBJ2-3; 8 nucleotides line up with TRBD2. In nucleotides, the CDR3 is TGTGCCAGCAGGCCCCCGGGGGGGTCCGCAGATACGCAGTATTTT. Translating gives CASRPPGGSADTQYF.